Below, one T cell receptor (beta chain) is given with its context. This sample was taken from a study of identical twins. Template switching added a universal primer site; cDNA carried unique molecular identifiers. TCRdb itself ran the 5' RACE reads through MiXCR, one entry per CDR3 protein. This table holds about 470,000 distinct CDR3 sequences, approximately 24% found once. The CDR3 is made up of 12 amino acids. The V end lost 0 bases, the J end lost 6 bases, and 6 bases lay between the germline ends. Germline lookup yields CDR1 LGHDT and CDR2 YNNKEL (reference sequence). These same data were also listed under a study on T cells expressing NK-cell markers.

The clonotype comes from a woman under 30 in good health. Sequenced material: CD4+ T cells sorted from blood. The J gene is TRBJ2-7, the V gene TRBV3-1; D gene uncertain. The CDR3 spells CASSQDWGEQYF. Written as DNA, the CDR3 is TGTGCCAGCAGCCAAGATTGGGGCGAGCAGTACTTC.